These 15 T cell receptor beta chains came from one sample sequenced in a study of T-cell memory formation after mild COVID-19. TCRdb passed the 5' RACE reads through MiXCR, listing each CDR3 protein once. The table lists 400,000 or so distinct CDR3 sequences, approximately 20% of them singletons. The material sequenced was PBMCs or a T cell subset sorted from them (not recorded which). The source is an adult woman who had mild COVID-19 (a few samples of this study predate the infection). Cell type and time point are not known.

This clonotype has a handful of counts. J is TRBJ2-1 and V is TRBV20-1; the match to TRBD2 covers 10 bases. The CDR3 has 15 residues. V shed 4 bases, J shed 4 bases, and the junction held 7 bases outside the gene matches. Looked up from germline, CDR1 is DFQATT and CDR2 is SNEGSKA (reference sequence). The CDR3 region has the DNA TGCAGTGCTACCCTGACACTAGCGGGGTACAATGAGCAGTTCTTC. Translating gives CSATLTLAGYNEQFF.

The sample holds many counts of this clonotype. CDR3 sequence (DNA): TGCAGTGCCTCCGGGCCATCGCGGACAAAAGGCGATGAGCAGTTCTTC. Translated, it gives CSASGPSRTKGDEQFF. This sequence joins TRBV20-1 and TRBJ2-1; the D gene is possibly TRBD1 (5 bases). The V and J ends lost 6 bases and 8 bases respectively, with 26 bases between them. Germline-derived CDR1 and CDR2 are DFQATT and SNEGSKA (reference sequence). The CDR3 totals 16 residues.

This clonotype was found a few times. This sequence joins TRBV20-1 and TRBJ1-5; D remains ambiguous. Trimming removed 3 bases from V and 4 bases from J, with 13 bases in between. The CDR3 consists of 14 residues. CDR1 is DFQATT and CDR2 is SNEGSKA in the germline V gene (reference sequence). The CDR3 loop is CSASMGERNQPQHF. In nucleotides, the CDR3 is TGCAGTGCTAGTATGGGTGAACGAAATCAGCCCCAGCATTTT.

The V call is TRBV20-1, the J call TRBJ1-1, with 8 bases lining up with TRBD1. This CDR3 has 15 amino acids. The junction had 13 bases not matched to a gene; V was cut back by 6 bases and J by 4 bases. Germline CDR1 reads DFQATT; CDR2 reads SNEGSKA (reference sequence). As DNA, the CDR3 is TGCAGTGCCCCTTGGTTCGGACAGGGAGGCACTGAAGCTTTCTTT. This translates into CSAPWFGQGGTEAFF.

This clonotype was counted only a few times. The chain is built from TRBV29-1 and TRBJ2-7, with 9 bases matching TRBD1. The CDR3 is 13 residues long. The germline V gene encodes CDR1 SQVTM and CDR2 ANQGSEA. The trim removed 5 bases at V and 4 bases at J, leaving 6 bases unmatched. The CDR3 DNA follows: TGCAGCGTTTCTGGGACAGGGATTTACGAGCAGTACTTC. Translating gives CSVSGTGIYEQYF.

The J gene is TRBJ2-7, the V gene TRBV20-1, with 10 positions matching TRBD2. The germline CDR1 and CDR2 sequences are DFQATT and SNEGSKA (reference sequence). This CDR3 is 16 amino acids long. J was trimmed by 7 bases and V by 2 bases; bases with no gene match: 14. DNA for the CDR3: TGCAGTGCTAGAAGGCTAGCGGGAGATCCCCACGGGGAGCAGTACTTC. Protein product: CSARRLAGDPHGEQYF.

This clonotype was recorded a few times. The gene calls are TRBV5-1 and TRBJ2-7; 10 nucleotides agree with TRBD1. V lost 2 bases, J lost 3 bases, and 2 bases stayed unmatched. CDR1 SGHRS and CDR2 YFSETQ come from the germline V gene. The CDR3 contains 14 residues. For the CDR3, the DNA is TGCGCCAGCAGCTTCCGGGACAGGGGCTACGAGCAGTACTTC. Its protein product is CASSFRDRGYEQYF. The full variable domain, with the rest looked up from reference TRBV5-1 and TRBJ2-7, is KAGVTQTPRYLIKTRGQQVTLSCSPISGHRSVSWYQQTPGQGLQFLFEYFSETQRNKGNFPGRFSGRQFSNSRSEMNVSTLELGDSALYLCASSFRDRGYEQYFGPGTRLTVT.

V usage is TRBV4-3 and J usage is TRBJ1-1; D remains unclear. The CDR3 runs to 15 residues. Germline loops: CDR1 LGHNA, CDR2 YSLEER. The germline V and J ends were trimmed by 0 bases and 1 base, with 9 bases remaining between them. The CDR3 sequence is CASSQEVVGNTEAFF. The CDR3 bases are TGCGCCAGCAGCCAAGAGGTTGTTGGGAACACTGAAGCTTTCTTT.

There are many counts of this clonotype. The chain joins TRBV20-1 to TRBJ2-5; D is uncertain. The CDR3 is 13 residues long. V shed 1 base and J shed 7 bases, with 13 bases lying between them. The germline V gene encodes CDR1 DFQATT and CDR2 SNEGSKA (reference sequence). The DNA for the CDR3 is TGCAGTGCTAGAGCCTCTGGCCTTGGGACCCAGTACTTC. It translates to CSARASGLGTQYF.

V is TRBV12-3 or TRBV12-4 and J is TRBJ2-1, with 9 bases matching TRBD1. V shed 8 bases, J shed 2 bases, and the junction held 1 base outside the gene matches. The CDR3 consists of 13 residues. The CDR3 DNA reads as TGTGCCAGCCGGGACAGGGCCTACAATGAGCAGTTCTTC. Its protein is CASRDRAYNEQFF.

This clonotype was recorded at least ten times. V usage is TRBV12-3 or TRBV12-4 and J usage is TRBJ2-2; TRBD1 matches 7 bases. The CDR3 length is 15 residues. V was clipped by 8 bases and J by 2 bases; unmatched bases: 8. The DNA for the CDR3 is TGTGCCAGCGGATCCAACAGGGGAAACACCGGGGAGCTGTTTTTT. This gives the protein CASGSNRGNTGELFF.

In this sample, this clonotype turned up many times. This rearrangement joins TRBV2 to TRBJ2-7; weak D call: TRBD1 (5 bases). The germline V gene encodes CDR1 SNHLY and CDR2 FYNNEI. V was shortened by 3 bases and J by 0 bases, with 9 bases between the two germline ends. The CDR3 length is 14 residues. The CDR3 reads CASSEQGFSYEQYF. Here the CDR3 DNA reads TGTGCCAGCAGTGAGCAGGGTTTCTCCTACGAGCAGTACTTC.

This clonotype has a handful of counts. The J gene is TRBJ2-5, the V gene TRBV30; D is perhaps TRBD1 (6 bases). V lost 3 bases, J lost 4 bases, and 12 bases lay in between. Germline CDR1 and CDR2: GTSNPN and SVGIG (reference sequence). This CDR3 has 13 residues. CDR3 loop: CAWSTGQVETQYF. For the CDR3, the DNA is TGTGCCTGGAGCACAGGGCAGGTAGAGACCCAGTACTTC.

This clonotype was picked up a small number of times. The V gene is TRBV20-1, the J gene TRBJ2-5, with 11 bases that match TRBD2. Losses at the gene ends were 1 base for V and 5 bases for J; bases not matched to a gene: 9. This CDR3 is 16 amino acids long. CDR1 is DFQATT and CDR2 is SNEGSKA in the germline V gene (reference sequence). The CDR3 sequence is CSARVLAGGPIETQYF. CDR3 nucleotide sequence: TGCAGTGCTAGAGTCTTAGCGGGAGGGCCGATCGAGACCCAGTACTTC.

The V and J genes are TRBV19 and TRBJ2-3; no clear D gene. The CDR3 runs to 14 residues. V dropped 7 bases and J dropped 0 bases, with 11 bases sitting between them. The germline V gene has CDR1 LNHDA and CDR2 SQIVND (reference sequence). This CDR3 reads CASTRDYSTDTQYF. The CDR3 region has the DNA TGTGCCAGTACAAGGGATTATAGCACAGATACGCAGTATTTT. The full variable domain, with the rest looked up from reference TRBV19 and TRBJ2-3, is DGGITQSPKYLFRKEGQNVTLSCEQNLNHDAMYWYRQDPGQGLRLIYYSQIVNDFQKGDIAEGYSVSREKKESFPLTVTSAQKNPTAFYLCASTRDYSTDTQYFGPGTRLTVL.